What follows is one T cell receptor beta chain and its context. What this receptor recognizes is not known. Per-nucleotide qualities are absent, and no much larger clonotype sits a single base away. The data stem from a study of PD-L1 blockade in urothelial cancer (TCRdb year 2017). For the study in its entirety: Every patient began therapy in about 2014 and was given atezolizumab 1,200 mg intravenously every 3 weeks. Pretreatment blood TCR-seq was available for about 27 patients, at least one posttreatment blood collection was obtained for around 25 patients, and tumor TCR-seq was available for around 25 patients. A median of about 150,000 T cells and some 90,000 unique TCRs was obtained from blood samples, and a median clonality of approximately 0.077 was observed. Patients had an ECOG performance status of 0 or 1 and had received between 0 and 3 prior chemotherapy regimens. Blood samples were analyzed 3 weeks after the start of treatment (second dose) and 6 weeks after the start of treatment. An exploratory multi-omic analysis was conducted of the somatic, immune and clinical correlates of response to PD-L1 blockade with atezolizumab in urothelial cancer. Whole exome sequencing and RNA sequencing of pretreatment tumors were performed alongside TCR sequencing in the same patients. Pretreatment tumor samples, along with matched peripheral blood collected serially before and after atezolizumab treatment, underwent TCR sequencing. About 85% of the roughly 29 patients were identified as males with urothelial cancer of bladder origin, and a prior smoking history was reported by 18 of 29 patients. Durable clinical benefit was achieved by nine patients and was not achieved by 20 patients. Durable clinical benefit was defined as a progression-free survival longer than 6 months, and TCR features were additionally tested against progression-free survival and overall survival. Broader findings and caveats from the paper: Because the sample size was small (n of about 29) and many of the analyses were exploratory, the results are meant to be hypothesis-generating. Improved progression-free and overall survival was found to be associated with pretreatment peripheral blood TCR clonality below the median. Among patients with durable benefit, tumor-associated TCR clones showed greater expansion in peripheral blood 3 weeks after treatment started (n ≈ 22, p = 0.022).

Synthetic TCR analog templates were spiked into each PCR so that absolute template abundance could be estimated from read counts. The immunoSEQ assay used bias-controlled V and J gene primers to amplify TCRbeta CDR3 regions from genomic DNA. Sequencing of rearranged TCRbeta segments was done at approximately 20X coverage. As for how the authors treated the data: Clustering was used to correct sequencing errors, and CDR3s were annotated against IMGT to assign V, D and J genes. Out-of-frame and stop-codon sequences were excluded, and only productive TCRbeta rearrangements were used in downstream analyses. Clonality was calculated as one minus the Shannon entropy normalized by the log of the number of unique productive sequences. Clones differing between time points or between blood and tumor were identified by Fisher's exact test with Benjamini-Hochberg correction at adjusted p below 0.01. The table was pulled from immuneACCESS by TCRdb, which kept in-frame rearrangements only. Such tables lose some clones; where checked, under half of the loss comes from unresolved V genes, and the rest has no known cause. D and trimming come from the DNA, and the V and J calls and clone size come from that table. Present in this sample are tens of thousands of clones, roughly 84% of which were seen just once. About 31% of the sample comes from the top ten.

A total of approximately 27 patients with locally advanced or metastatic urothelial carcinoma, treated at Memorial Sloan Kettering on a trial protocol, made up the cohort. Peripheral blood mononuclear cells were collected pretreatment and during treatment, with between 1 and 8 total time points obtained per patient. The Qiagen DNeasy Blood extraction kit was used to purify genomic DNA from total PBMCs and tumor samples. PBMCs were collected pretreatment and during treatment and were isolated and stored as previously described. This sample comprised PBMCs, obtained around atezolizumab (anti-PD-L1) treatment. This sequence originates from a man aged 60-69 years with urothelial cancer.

CDR3 loop: CASSYGLAGNNEQFF. DNA sequence: TGTGCCAGCAGTTACGGACTAGCGGGGAACAATGAGCAGTTCTTC. The sequence joins TRBV6-6 to TRBJ2-1, with 12 middle bases fitting TRBD2. V has 2 bases trimmed and J has 5 bases trimmed; junction bases matching no gene number 1. Reading the germline V gene (reference sequence) gives CDR1 MNHNY and CDR2 SVGAGI. The CDR3 measures 15 amino acids from cysteine to phenylalanine. Of the read, only the CDR3 DNA is kept; its 45 bases are in frame from base 1.